This TCR beta chain was retrieved from a study of T-cell reconstitution after alpha-beta-depleted transplantation in children. Study conclusions and caveats: Newly produced T cells mostly provided counts and TCRbeta diversity after one year, as hyperexpanded clones declined. Reportedly, roughly two months post-transplant, alpha-beta T cells arose from several hundred expanded graft clones.

Note on this clonotype: Its specificity is unknown.

CDR1 is MNHEY, CDR2 SMNVEV, per germline (reference sequence). The V end lost 9 bases, the J end lost 1 base, and 12 bases lay between the germline ends. This CDR3 is 13 amino acids long. A TCRbeta library incorporating unique molecular identifiers was prepared. From the PCR reads, TCRdb called clonotypes with MiXCR, one entry per CDR3 protein. This table holds around 960,000 distinct CDR3 sequences, about 30% found once. The gene calls are TRBV27 and TRBJ2-5, with D perhaps matching TRBD2 (6 bases). The sequence came from a boy in the first two years of life who had a stem cell transplant for SCID, so the T cells may come from the graft donor. Specimen: PBMCs, mostly from graft donor cells, collected 360 days after TCRalphabeta/CD19-depleted stem cell transplant. The CDR3 loop is CARTGLPQETQYF. The CDR3 DNA follows: TGTGCCAGAACTGGACTACCCCAAGAGACCCAGTACTTC.